This T cell receptor (beta chain) was identified during a study of blood T cells in healthy people across ages. This CDR3 is built from 16 residues. The ends lost 6 bases at V and 0 bases at J; junction bases unmatched: 8. A J-beta primer mix and a sample-barcoded 5' primer were used in a second PCR of about 7 to 11 cycles. TCRdb called the 5' RACE reads again in MiXCR, with one record for every CDR3 protein. The sample consists of more than 700,000 distinct CDR3 sequences, around 45% of them appearing once. The receptor's source is a man older than 75 in good health. Material: blood. The rearrangement uses TRBV12-3 or TRBV12-4 and TRBJ2-1; TRBD2 aligns across 7 bases. This chain's CDR3 is CASSHTSVLSYNEQFF. The CDR3 region has the DNA TGTGCCAGCAGCCACACTAGCGTCCTCTCCTACAATGAGCAGTTCTTC.